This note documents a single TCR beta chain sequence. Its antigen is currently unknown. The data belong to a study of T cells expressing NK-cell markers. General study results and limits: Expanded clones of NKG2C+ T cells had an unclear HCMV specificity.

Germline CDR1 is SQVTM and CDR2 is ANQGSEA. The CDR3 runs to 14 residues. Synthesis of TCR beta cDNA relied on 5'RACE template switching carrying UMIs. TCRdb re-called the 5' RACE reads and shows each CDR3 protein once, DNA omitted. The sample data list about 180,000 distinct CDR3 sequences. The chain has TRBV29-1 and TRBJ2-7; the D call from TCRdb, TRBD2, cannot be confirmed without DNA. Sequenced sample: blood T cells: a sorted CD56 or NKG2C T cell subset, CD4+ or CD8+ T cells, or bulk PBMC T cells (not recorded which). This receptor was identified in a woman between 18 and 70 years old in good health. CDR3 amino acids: CSVVGLADAYEQYF.